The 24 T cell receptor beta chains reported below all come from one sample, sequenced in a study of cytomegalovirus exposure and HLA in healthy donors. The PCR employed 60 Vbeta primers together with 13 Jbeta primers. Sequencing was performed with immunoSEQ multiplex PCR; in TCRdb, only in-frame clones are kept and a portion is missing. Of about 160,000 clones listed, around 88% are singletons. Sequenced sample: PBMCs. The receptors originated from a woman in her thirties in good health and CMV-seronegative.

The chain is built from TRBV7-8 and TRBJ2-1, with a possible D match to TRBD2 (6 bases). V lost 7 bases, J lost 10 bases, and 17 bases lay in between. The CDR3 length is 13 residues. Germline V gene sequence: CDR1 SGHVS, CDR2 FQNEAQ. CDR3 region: CASTIVPGVEQFF. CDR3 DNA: TGTGCCAGCACCATAGTCCCGGGGGTCGAGCAGTTCTTC.

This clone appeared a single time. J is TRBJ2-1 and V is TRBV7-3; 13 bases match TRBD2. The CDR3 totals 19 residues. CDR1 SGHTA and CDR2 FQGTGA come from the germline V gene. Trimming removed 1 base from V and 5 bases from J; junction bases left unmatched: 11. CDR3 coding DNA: TGTGCCAGCAGCTTAAAGGGGACTAGCGGGATGCCCTCAAACAATGAGCAGTTCTTC. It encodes CASSLKGTSGMPSNNEQFF.

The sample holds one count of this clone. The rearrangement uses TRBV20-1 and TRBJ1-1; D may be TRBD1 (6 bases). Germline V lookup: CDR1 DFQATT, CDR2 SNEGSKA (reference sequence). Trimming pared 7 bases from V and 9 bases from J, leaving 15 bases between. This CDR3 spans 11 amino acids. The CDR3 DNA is TGCAGTGGCAGGGACAACACGAAAGCTTTCTTT. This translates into CSGRDNTKAFF.

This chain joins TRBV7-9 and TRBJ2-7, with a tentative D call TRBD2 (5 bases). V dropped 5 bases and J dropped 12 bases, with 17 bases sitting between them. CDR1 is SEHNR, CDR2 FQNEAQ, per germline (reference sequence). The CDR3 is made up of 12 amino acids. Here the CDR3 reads CASSAAGVRGYF. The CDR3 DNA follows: TGTGCCAGCAGCGCCGCCGGAGTTCGGGGGTACTTC.

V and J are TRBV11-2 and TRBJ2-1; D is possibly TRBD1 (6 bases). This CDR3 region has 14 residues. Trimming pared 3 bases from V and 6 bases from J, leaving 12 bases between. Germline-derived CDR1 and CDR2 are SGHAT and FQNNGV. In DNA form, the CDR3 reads TGTGCCAGCAGCTTTGGGACATTTTCCAATGAGCAGTTCTTC. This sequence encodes CASSFGTFSNEQFF.

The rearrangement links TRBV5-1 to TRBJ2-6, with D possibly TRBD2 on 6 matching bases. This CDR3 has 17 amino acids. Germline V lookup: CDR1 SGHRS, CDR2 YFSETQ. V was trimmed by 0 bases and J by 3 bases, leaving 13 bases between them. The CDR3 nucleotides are TGCGCCAGCAGCTTGGCCTTTGCGGGGCGTGGGGCCAACGTCCTGACTTTC. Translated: CASSLAFAGRGANVLTF.

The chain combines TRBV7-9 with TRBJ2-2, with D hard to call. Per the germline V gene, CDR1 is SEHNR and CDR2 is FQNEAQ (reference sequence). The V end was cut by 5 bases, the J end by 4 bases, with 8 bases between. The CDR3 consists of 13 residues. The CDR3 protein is CASSDWSTGELFF. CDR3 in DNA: TGTGCCAGCAGCGACTGGAGCACCGGGGAGCTGTTTTTT.

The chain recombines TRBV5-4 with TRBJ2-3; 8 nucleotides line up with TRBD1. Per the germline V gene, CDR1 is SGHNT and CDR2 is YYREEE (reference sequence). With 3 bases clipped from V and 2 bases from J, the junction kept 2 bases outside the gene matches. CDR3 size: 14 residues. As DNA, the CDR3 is TGTGCCAGCAGCTGGACAGGGAACACAGATACGCAGTATTTT. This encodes CASSWTGNTDTQYF.

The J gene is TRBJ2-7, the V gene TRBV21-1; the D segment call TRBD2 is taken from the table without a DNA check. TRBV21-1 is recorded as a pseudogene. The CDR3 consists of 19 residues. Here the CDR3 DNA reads TGTGCCAGCAGCAAAGTAGGACTAGCGGGAGCCCGTCCAGTCTACGAGCAGTACTTC. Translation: CASSKVGLAGARPVYEQYF.

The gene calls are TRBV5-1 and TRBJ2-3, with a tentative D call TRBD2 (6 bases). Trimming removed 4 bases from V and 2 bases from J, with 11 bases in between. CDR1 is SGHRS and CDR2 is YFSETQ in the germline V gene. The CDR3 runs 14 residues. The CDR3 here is CASSIGGLTDTQYF. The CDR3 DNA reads TGCGCCAGCAGCATAGGAGGGCTCACAGATACGCAGTATTTT.

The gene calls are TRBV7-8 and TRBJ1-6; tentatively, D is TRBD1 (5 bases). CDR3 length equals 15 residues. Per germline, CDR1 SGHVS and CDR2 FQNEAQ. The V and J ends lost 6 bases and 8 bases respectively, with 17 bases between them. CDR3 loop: CASRLRVGVDSPLHF. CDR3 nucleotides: TGTGCCAGCAGGTTACGGGTAGGGGTTGATTCACCCCTCCACTTT.

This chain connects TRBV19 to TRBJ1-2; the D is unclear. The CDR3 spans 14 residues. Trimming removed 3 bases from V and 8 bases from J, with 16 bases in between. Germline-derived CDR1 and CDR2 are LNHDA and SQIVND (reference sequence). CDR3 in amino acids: CASSMDADLSGYTF. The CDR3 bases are TGTGCCAGTAGTATGGATGCTGACTTGAGCGGCTACACCTTC.

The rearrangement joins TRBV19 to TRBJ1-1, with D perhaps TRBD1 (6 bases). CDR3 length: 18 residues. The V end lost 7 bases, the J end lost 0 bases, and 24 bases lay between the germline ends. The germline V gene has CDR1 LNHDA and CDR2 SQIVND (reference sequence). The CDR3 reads CASTPLHVGRGLNTEAFF. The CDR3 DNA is TGTGCCAGTACCCCCCTCCACGTGGGCAGGGGTCTGAACACTGAAGCTTTCTTT.

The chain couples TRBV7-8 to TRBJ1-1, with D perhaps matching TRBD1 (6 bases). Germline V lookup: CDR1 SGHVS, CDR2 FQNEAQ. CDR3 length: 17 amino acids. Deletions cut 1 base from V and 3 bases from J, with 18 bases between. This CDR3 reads CASSLVAGVRRDTEAFF. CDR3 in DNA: TGTGCCAGCAGCTTAGTGGCAGGGGTGAGGCGGGACACTGAAGCTTTCTTT.

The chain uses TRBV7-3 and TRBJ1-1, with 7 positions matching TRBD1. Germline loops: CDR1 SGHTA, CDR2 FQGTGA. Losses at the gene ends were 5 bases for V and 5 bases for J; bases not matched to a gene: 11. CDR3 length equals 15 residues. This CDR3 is CASSDLRGVGTEAFF. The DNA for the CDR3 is TGTGCCAGCAGCGACCTCAGGGGGGTGGGGACTGAAGCTTTCTTT.

The CDR3 region is CASSLFGRGKNEQFF. In nucleotides, the CDR3 is TGTGCCAGCAGTTTATTCGGGAGGGGGAAGAATGAGCAGTTCTTC. The chain recombines TRBV27 with TRBJ2-1; 8 bases line up with TRBD2. Germline CDR1 is MNHEY and CDR2 is SMNVEV (reference sequence). The CDR3 loop spans 15 amino acids. J was trimmed by 7 bases and V by 1 base; bases with no gene match: 6.

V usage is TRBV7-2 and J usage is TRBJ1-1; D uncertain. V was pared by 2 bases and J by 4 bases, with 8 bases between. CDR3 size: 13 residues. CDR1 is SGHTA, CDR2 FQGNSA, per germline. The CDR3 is CASSLLPVTEAFF. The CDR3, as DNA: TGTGCCAGCAGCTTACTACCGGTCACTGAAGCTTTCTTT.

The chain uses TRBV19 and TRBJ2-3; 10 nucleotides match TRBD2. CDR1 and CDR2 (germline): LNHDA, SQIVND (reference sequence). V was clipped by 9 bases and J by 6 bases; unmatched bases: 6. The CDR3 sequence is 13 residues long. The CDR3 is CASQREGSDTQYF. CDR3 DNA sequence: TGTGCCAGCCAGCGGGAGGGGAGCGATACGCAGTATTTT.

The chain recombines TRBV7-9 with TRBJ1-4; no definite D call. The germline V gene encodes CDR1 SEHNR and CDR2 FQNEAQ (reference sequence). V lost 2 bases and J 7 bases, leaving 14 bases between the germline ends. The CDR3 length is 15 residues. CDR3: CASSLYSNSGEKLFF. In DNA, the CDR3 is TGTGCCAGCAGCTTATATTCTAACTCTGGTGAAAAACTGTTTTTT. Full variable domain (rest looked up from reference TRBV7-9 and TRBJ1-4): DTGVSQNPRHKITKRGQNVTFRCDPISEHNRLYWYRQTLGQGPEFLTYFQNEAQLEKSRLLSDRFSAERPKGSFSTLEIQRTEQGDSAMYLCASSLYSNSGEKLFFGSGTQLSVL.

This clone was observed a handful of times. CDR3 in amino acids: CASSEHSNFRTEAFF. CDR3 nucleotide sequence: TGCGCCAGCAGTGAGCACAGCAACTTTCGCACTGAAGCTTTCTTT. The chain combines TRBV10-1 with TRBJ1-1; D ambiguous. The germline gives CDR1 WNHNN, CDR2 SYGVQD (reference sequence). Trimming removed 2 bases at V and 4 bases at J, with 14 bases between. The CDR3 runs to 15 residues.

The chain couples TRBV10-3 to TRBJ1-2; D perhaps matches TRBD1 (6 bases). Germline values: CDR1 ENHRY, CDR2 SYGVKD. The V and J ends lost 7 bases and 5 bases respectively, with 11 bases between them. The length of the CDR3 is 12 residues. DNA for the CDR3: TGTGCCATCATGGGGACAAAGTATGGCTACACCTTC. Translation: CAIMGTKYGYTF.

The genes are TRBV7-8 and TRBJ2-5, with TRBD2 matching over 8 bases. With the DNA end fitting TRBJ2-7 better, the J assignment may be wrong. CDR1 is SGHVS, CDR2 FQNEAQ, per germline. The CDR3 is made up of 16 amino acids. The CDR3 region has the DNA TGTGCCAGCAGCTTAGAGCGGGGGCTTAACTCCTACGAGCAGTACTTC. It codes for CASSLERGLNSYEQYF.

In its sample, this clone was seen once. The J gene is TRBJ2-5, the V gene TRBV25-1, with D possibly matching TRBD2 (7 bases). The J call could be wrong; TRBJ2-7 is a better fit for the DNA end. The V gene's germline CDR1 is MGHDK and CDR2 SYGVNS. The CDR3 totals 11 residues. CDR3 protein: CASGRGGEQYF. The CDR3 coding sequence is TGTGCCAGCGGGAGGGGGGGCGAGCAGTACTTC.

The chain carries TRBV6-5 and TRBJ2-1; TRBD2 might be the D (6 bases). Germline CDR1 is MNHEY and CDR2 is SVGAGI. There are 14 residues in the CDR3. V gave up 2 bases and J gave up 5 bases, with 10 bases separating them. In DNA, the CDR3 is TGTGCCAGCAGTTACGGGACTTTAAACAATGAGCAGTTCTTC. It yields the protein CASSYGTLNNEQFF.